A single sample gave rise to the 3 T cell receptor beta chains below, sequenced in a study of human T cells and chemical hapten exposure. One entry per CDR3 protein results from TCRdb running MiXCR on the RACE reads. The repertoire holds about 68,000 distinct CDR3 sequences, with over 9.5% as singletons. Time point here: pre-sensitization, week 0. The treatment denotes: therapeutic diphenylcyclopropenone sensitization with weekly scalp DPC. Sequenced here: whole blood, sampled in connection with sensitization to the hapten diphenylcyclopropenone (DPC). Receptor source: a woman in her fifties or sixties with alopecia areata. Some clones in this sample may be carry-over from other donors' samples.

This clonotype appeared many times. V is TRBV7-8 and J is TRBJ1-6; D is uncertain. Germline CDR1 and CDR2: SGHVS and FQNEAQ. Trimming stripped 1 base from V and 8 bases from J, with 0 bases between. The CDR3 is made up of 11 amino acids. This CDR3 is CASSLDSPLHF. The CDR3, as DNA: TGTGCCAGCAGCTTAGATTCACCCCTCCACTTT.

This clonotype appeared many times. The chain is built from TRBV20-1 and TRBJ2-5; no reliable D call. The CDR3 runs to 14 residues. CDR1 and CDR2 (germline): DFQATT, SNEGSKA (reference sequence). With 5 bases removed from V and 5 bases from J, the gap between germline ends came to 18 bases. The CDR3 is CSAPNRASLETQYF. As DNA, the CDR3 is TGCAGTGCTCCTAACCGGGCCTCTCTGGAGACCCAGTACTTC.

The gene calls are TRBV7-2 and TRBJ1-2; unclear D gene. Germline assignment: CDR1 SGHTA and CDR2 FQGNSA. This CDR3 spans 17 amino acids. Trimming left V 3 bases short and J 5 bases short, with 22 bases between. The CDR3 sequence: CASSFGRPGAGAYGYTF. DNA for the CDR3: TGTGCCAGCAGCTTCGGCAGGCCCGGAGCGGGAGCGTATGGCTACACCTTC.